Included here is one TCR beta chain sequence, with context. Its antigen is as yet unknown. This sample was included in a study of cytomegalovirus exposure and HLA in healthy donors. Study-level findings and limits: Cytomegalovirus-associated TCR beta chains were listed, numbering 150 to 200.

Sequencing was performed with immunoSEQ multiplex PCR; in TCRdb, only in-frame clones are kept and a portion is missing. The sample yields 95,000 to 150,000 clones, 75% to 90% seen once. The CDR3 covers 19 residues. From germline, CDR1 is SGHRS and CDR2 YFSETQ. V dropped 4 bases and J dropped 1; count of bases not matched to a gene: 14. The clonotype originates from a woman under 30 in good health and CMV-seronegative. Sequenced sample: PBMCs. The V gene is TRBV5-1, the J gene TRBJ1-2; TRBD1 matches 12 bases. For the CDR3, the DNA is TGCGCCAGCAGCCGATCCCCGGGACAGGGGGCTCTAATTAACTATGGCTACACCTTC. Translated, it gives CASSRSPGQGALINYGYTF.